This TCR beta chain came from a study of T cells in Graves' hyperthyroidism and ophthalmopathy. V was trimmed by 5 bases and J by 0 bases, leaving 7 bases between them. There are 13 residues in the CDR3. Germline V gene lookup returns CDR1 WSHSY and CDR2 SAAADI. Amplification of TCR beta CDR3 regions used RNA as the template. The HTBI primer set drove a first-round RT-PCR of the TCR CDR3. TCRdb redid the calling of the multiplex PCR reads with MiXCR, one entry per CDR3 protein. Of 340,000 or so distinct CDR3 sequences detected, roughly 18% appear once; the ten largest clones hold approximately 49%. The sequence came from a woman aged 45-65 years with Graves' hyperthyroidism. Sequences were obtained from blood. V is TRBV10-2 and J is TRBJ2-5, with D uncertain. CDR3 DNA sequence: TGCGCCAGCAGTTACGGGTACCAAGAGACCCAGTACTTC. This gives the protein CASSYGYQETQYF.